One and the same sample provided the 14 T cell receptor beta chains below, sequenced in a study of cytomegalovirus exposure and HLA in healthy donors. Vbeta (60) and Jbeta (13) primers were used in the PCR. Some clones are missing from TCRdb's copy, which holds only in-frame ones; the method was immunoSEQ multiplex PCR. Among some 100,000 clones listed, approximately 75% were seen once. Input material: PBMCs. Receptors originate from a woman between 35 and 50 years old in good health and CMV-seronegative.

As to this clone: At one end, the junction sequence differs from germline, possibly due to a read error. The rearrangement links TRBV7-7 to TRBJ2-7; D not resolved. CDR3 length: 14 amino acids. In germline, CDR1 is SSHAT, CDR2 FNYEAQ (reference sequence). The DNA of the CDR3 is TGTGCTAGCAGCTTAGATGAGAGGTCCTACGAGCAGTACTTC. Residues: CASSLDERSYEQYF.

The rearrangement links TRBV6-5 to TRBJ2-5; 9 nucleotides match TRBD2. J lost 4 bases, V lost 8 bases, and 11 bases had no gene match. CDR1 MNHEY and CDR2 SVGAGI come from the germline V gene. The CDR3 covers 15 residues. Here the CDR3 DNA reads TGTGCCAGCGGACGGGGCGGGGGGGCTCGAGAGACCCAGTACTTC. Its translation: CASGRGGGARETQYF.

The V and J genes are TRBV6-6 and TRBJ2-7; weak D call: TRBD2 (5 bases). The CDR3 runs to 14 residues. V dropped 0 bases and J dropped 4 bases, with 10 bases sitting between them. Germline CDR1 reads MNHNY; CDR2 reads SVGAGI (reference sequence). CDR3 sequence reads: CASSYSNGEYEQYF. CDR3 DNA sequence: TGTGCCAGCAGTTACTCGAACGGGGAGTACGAGCAGTACTTC.

The rearrangement joins TRBV11-2 to TRBJ1-2, with 7 positions matching TRBD1. The CDR3 is 15 residues long. Germline CDR1 and CDR2: SGHAT and FQNNGV. Trimming took 4 bases from V and 8 from J; bases not matched to a gene: 13. CDR3 sequence: CASSSLTGKKRGYTF. In DNA form, the CDR3 reads TGTGCCAGCAGCTCTTTGACAGGGAAGAAGCGAGGCTACACCTTC.

The V and J genes are TRBV7-8 and TRBJ2-7, with 7 bases fitting TRBD1. Germline V lookup: CDR1 SGHVS, CDR2 FQNEAQ. The CDR3 is 17 residues long. V was clipped by 1 base and J by 0 bases; unmatched bases: 9. CDR3 nucleotides: TGTGCCAGCAGCTTAGGGGACAGTCTCCCAAGCTCCTACGAGCAGTACTTC. Translating gives CASSLGDSLPSSYEQYF.

The gene calls are TRBV28 and TRBJ1-1, with TRBD1 matching 7 bases. CDR1 MDHEN and CDR2 SYDVKM come from the germline V gene. V lost 0 bases and J lost 10; bases outside the gene matches: 11. CDR3 size: 15 residues. The DNA of the CDR3 is TGTGCCAGCAGTTTATGGGGCAGGGGGATTTCGGGAGCTTTCTTT. Amino acid sequence: CASSLWGRGISGAFF.

This clone was seen once. The chain uses TRBV27 and TRBJ1-6; D uncertain. Deletions cut 5 bases from V and 7 bases from J, with 21 bases between. The CDR3 spans 17 residues. The germline V gene has CDR1 MNHEY and CDR2 SMNVEV (reference sequence). CDR3 sequence: CASSTLGEQPGNSPLHF. The DNA for the CDR3 is TGTGCCAGCAGTACCCTCGGGGAGCAACCGGGGAATTCACCCCTCCACTTT.

V is TRBV28 and J is TRBJ1-1; the match to TRBD1 covers 7 bases. The V segment lost 1 base and the J segment 1 base; nucleotides outside the gene matches: 3. There are 15 residues in the CDR3. In germline, CDR1 is MDHEN, CDR2 SYDVKM. DNA for the CDR3: TGTGCCAGCAGTTTATCTCACAGGGGGAACACTGAAGCTTTCTTT. Protein sequence: CASSLSHRGNTEAFF.

This chain links TRBV5-6 with TRBJ2-5, with 8 bases fitting TRBD1. The CDR3 runs to 17 residues. Germline trimming cut 0 bases from V and 5 bases from J; bases unmatched to any gene: 12. CDR1 is SGHDT, CDR2 YYEEEE, per germline. The CDR3 bases are TGTGCCAGCAGCTTGGCCGTTATGTCAGGGGGCAGGGAGACCCAGTACTTC. Translated: CASSLAVMSGGRETQYF. Variable domain in full (rest from reference TRBV5-6 and TRBJ2-5): DAGVTQSPTHLIKTRGQQVTLRCSPKSGHDTVSWYQQALGQGPQFIFQYYEEEERQRGNFPDRFSGHQFPNYSSELNVNALLLGDSALYLCASSLAVMSGGRETQYFGPGTRLLVL.

This chain connects TRBV7-2 to TRBJ1-5; the D is unclear. Germline V lookup: CDR1 SGHTA, CDR2 FQGNSA. The CDR3 consists of 14 residues. With 2 bases removed from V and 0 bases from J, the gap between germline ends came to 5 bases. The CDR3 protein is CASSLRDSNQPQHF. The CDR3 nucleotides are TGTGCCAGCAGCTTACGGGATAGCAATCAGCCCCAGCATTTT.

Of note for this clone: One junction end disagrees with the germline gene, perhaps due to a read error. The rearrangement uses TRBV7-9 and TRBJ1-6, with D unclear. CDR1 is SEHNR, CDR2 FQNEAQ, per germline (reference sequence). This CDR3 is built from 16 residues. The CDR3 region is CSSSLVGGNDNSPLHF. CDR3 sequence (DNA): TGTTCCAGCAGCTTAGTTGGAGGGAATGATAATTCACCCCTCCACTTT.

The rearrangement links TRBV7-9 to TRBJ2-1; 8 bases agree with TRBD2. The CDR3 loop spans 17 amino acids. The J segment lost 3 bases and the V segment lost 8 bases, leaving 15 bases of the junction unmatched. Germline CDR1 reads SEHNR; CDR2 reads FQNEAQ (reference sequence). The CDR3 region is CASPKGPAGALYNEQFF. CDR3 in DNA: TGTGCCAGCCCCAAAGGGCCAGCGGGGGCCCTCTACAATGAGCAGTTCTTC.

A few counts support this clone. This chain connects TRBV6-4 to TRBJ2-1, with 12 bases identical to TRBD1. The germline gives CDR1 MRHNA, CDR2 SNTAGT. The CDR3 is 17 residues long. Losses at the gene ends were 4 bases for V and 3 bases for J; bases not matched to a gene: 7. This CDR3 is CASSGGTGGRVYNEQFF. CDR3 in DNA: TGTGCCAGCAGTGGCGGGACAGGGGGCCGGGTCTACAATGAGCAGTTCTTC.

This chain joins TRBV4-2 and TRBJ2-1, with no clear D. Germline CDR1 is LGHNA and CDR2 is YNFKEQ. The CDR3 is made up of 15 amino acids. Trimming shortened V by 3 bases and J by 0 bases, and 9 bases separated the two germline ends. The CDR3 region is CASSHLLGSYNEQFF. CDR3 DNA sequence: TGTGCCAGCAGCCACCTCCTAGGCTCCTACAATGAGCAGTTCTTC.